These 5 T cell receptor beta chains came from one sample sequenced in a study of control samples from healthy donors and cancer patients (dated by TCRdb to 2020 to 2022). Library creation used the immunoSEQ multiplex PCR assay. TCRdb re-hosts the immuneACCESS table, in-frame sequences only. Its copies lack some clones; in the studies checked, an unresolved V gene accounts for under half of them, and the cause for the rest is not known. The sample contains over 100,000 clones, roughly 90% of them found a single time. Less than 2.5% of the sample comes from the top ten. Sequenced: blood. The receptors derive from a woman between 45 and 65 years old in good health.

This sequence joins TRBV6-1 and TRBJ1-5, with TRBD1 matching 9 bases. The V gene end was trimmed by 2 bases and the J gene end by 7 bases; junction bases not matched to a gene: 9. The germline CDR1 and CDR2 sequences are MNHNS and SASEGT. CDR3 length: 16 residues. The CDR3: CASSEWGDRDRQPQHF. In DNA form, the CDR3 reads TGTGCCAGCAGTGAATGGGGGGACAGGGATCGCCAGCCCCAGCATTTT.

This chain uses TRBV19 with TRBJ1-1; the D is unclear. The germline CDR1 and CDR2 sequences are LNHDA and SQIVND (reference sequence). V lost 5 bases and J lost 5, with 6 bases in between. This CDR3 region has 11 residues. The CDR3 sequence: CASSRSTEAFF. CDR3 in DNA: TGTGCCAGTAGTCGATCGACTGAAGCTTTCTTT.

The rearrangement joins TRBV7-9 to TRBJ1-4; 7 bases are shared with TRBD1. Germline V gives CDR1 SEHNR, CDR2 FQNEAQ (reference sequence). J was trimmed by 1 base and V by 0 bases; bases with no gene match: 8. The CDR3 has 18 amino acids. The CDR3 here is CASSLAPTGVETNEKLFF. The CDR3 DNA follows: TGTGCCAGCAGCTTAGCGCCAACAGGGGTTGAAACTAATGAAAAACTGTTTTTT.

This clone was seen a single time. The chain uses TRBV7-9 and TRBJ1-6; D might be TRBD1 (5 bases). V was clipped by 7 bases and J by 11 bases, with 18 bases between them. The CDR3 loop spans 14 amino acids. Germline CDR1 SEHNR, CDR2 FQNEAQ (reference sequence). CDR3 coding DNA: TGTGCCAGCATCGCCCACGGGGGGGACGCACCCCTCCACTTT. Amino acids: CASIAHGGDAPLHF.

The chain uses TRBV5-5 and TRBJ2-4; 9 positions match TRBD1. CDR1 and CDR2 (germline): SGHKS, YYEKEE (reference sequence). V was clipped by 3 bases and J by 1 base; unmatched bases: 11. The CDR3 covers 18 residues. CDR3 coding DNA: TGTGCCAGCAGCTCGCTATTCCGGGACAGGGTGGCCAAAAACATTCAGTACTTC. Its protein is CASSSLFRDRVAKNIQYF. Full variable domain (outside the CDR3, taken from reference TRBV5-5 and TRBJ2-4): DAGVTQSPTHLIKTRGQQVTLRCSPISGHKSVSWYQQVLGQGPQFIFQYYEKEERGRGNFPDRFSARQFPNYSSELNVNALLLGDSALYLCASSSLFRDRVAKNIQYFGAGTRLSVL.